Presented here are 18 T cell receptor beta chains from one specimen sequenced in a study of blood T cell repertoires in COVID-19. Clones were sequenced by immunoSEQ multiplex PCR, and TCRdb holds only the in-frame ones, with some missing. The sample carries under 250,000 clones, roughly 88% recorded once. The sequenced material came from peripheral blood. The receptors here all came from a human donor in a cohort sampled during active COVID-19.

J is TRBJ2-1 and V is TRBV11-3; 9 bases match TRBD2. J gave up 1 base and V 1 base, and 5 bases lay outside the gene matches. Germline CDR1 reads SGHNT; CDR2 reads YENEEA. This CDR3 comprises 17 residues. The CDR3 region has the DNA TGTGCCAGCAGCTTAGGTGGCGGGAGGGCTTCCTACAATGAGCAGTTCTTC. Protein: CASSLGGGRASYNEQFF.

V gene TRBV3-1 (or the pseudogene TRBV3-2) combines with J gene TRBJ2-4; TRBD2 might be the D (6 bases). Germline CDR1 reads LGHDT; CDR2 reads YNNKEL (reference sequence). The V and J ends lost 0 bases and 7 bases respectively, with 16 bases between them. The CDR3 sequence is 16 residues long. The CDR3 is CASSQDLTGRSNIQYF. Here the CDR3 DNA reads TGTGCCAGCAGCCAAGATCTAACCGGGAGATCGAACATTCAGTACTTC.

Comments on this clone: Within the sample, other DNA sequences also encode this same CDR3. V is TRBV28 and J is TRBJ1-5; weak D call: TRBD1 (5 bases). This CDR3 spans 14 amino acids. The germline V gene encodes CDR1 MDHEN and CDR2 SYDVKM. The V and J ends lost 3 bases and 0 bases respectively, with 6 bases between them. CDR3 DNA sequence: TGTGCCAGCAGTTTTAGGGGTAGCAATCAGCCCCAGCATTTT. Its protein is CASSFRGSNQPQHF.

The chain uses TRBV5-6 and TRBJ1-2; the D gene is possibly TRBD1 (6 bases). The ends were cut back, 4 bases at V and 7 bases at J, with 17 bases in the middle. Germline CDR1 and CDR2: SGHDT and YYEEEE. This CDR3 has 14 amino acids. This CDR3 is CASSPAGAWGGYTF. CDR3 sequence (DNA): TGTGCCAGCAGCCCCGCAGGGGCCTGGGGTGGCTACACCTTC.

The chain combines TRBV28 with TRBJ1-4, with unresolved D. Germline V gene data show CDR1 as MDHEN and CDR2 as SYDVKM. CDR3 length equals 15 residues. Trimming removed 1 base from V and 3 bases from J, with 9 bases in between. CDR3 DNA sequence: TGTGCCAGCAGTTTATCCGCAGTCCCTAATGAAAAACTGTTTTTT. Protein: CASSLSAVPNEKLFF. Looking up the rest from reference TRBV28 and TRBJ1-4 gives the full variable domain: DVKVTQSSRYLVKRTGEKVFLECVQDMDHENMFWYRQDPGLGLRLIYFSYDVKMKEKGDIPEGYSVSREKKERFSLILESASTNQTSMYLCASSLSAVPNEKLFFGSGTQLSVL.

This chain uses TRBV19 with TRBJ2-1; D possibly corresponds to TRBD1 (5 bases). The V gene's germline CDR1 is LNHDA and CDR2 SQIVND (reference sequence). This CDR3 contains 14 residues. V lost 3 bases, J lost 3 bases, and 9 bases lay in between. CDR3 amino acids: CASSMGRDYNEQFF. The CDR3 region has the DNA TGTGCCAGTAGTATGGGCAGGGACTACAATGAGCAGTTCTTC.

The chain joins TRBV12-3 or TRBV12-4 to TRBJ2-7; 7 bases match TRBD1. The CDR3 covers 13 residues. Trimming cost V 6 bases and J 7 bases; bases outside gene matches: 9. The CDR3 loop reads CASSPDRVREQYF. CDR3 in DNA: TGTGCCAGCAGCCCTGACAGGGTAAGAGAGCAGTACTTC.

The chain combines TRBV2 with TRBJ2-1; 10 bases fit TRBD1. Trimming removed 7 bases from V and 9 bases from J; junction bases left unmatched: 6. The CDR3 is 13 residues long. Germline V CDR1 and CDR2: SNHLY, FYNNEI. The chain's CDR3 is CASKGGQGFEQFF. The DNA for the CDR3 is TGTGCCAGCAAAGGGGGACAGGGGTTTGAGCAGTTCTTC.

The CDR3, as DNA: TGTGCCAGCAGCTTCCCCCAGGGGGCGAGTCTCGAGCAGTACTTC. It codes for CASSFPQGASLEQYF. The chain combines TRBV7-9 with TRBJ2-7; 8 nucleotides agree with TRBD1. Unmatched junction bases numbered 10, after V lost 3 bases and J lost 6 bases. Germline assignment: CDR1 SEHNR and CDR2 FQNEAQ (reference sequence). The CDR3 extends over 15 amino acids.

V usage is TRBV30 and J usage is TRBJ1-2; 12 bases are a match to TRBD1. Losses at the gene ends were 3 bases for V and 6 bases for J; bases not matched to a gene: 11. Looked up from germline, CDR1 is GTSNPN and CDR2 is SVGIG (reference sequence). This CDR3 spans 16 amino acids. The CDR3 region has the DNA TGTGCCTGGAGGAGAATACCGGGACAGGGGGCTAATGGCTACACCTTC. Translated, it gives CAWRRIPGQGANGYTF.

This clone was found once. The V gene is TRBV19, the J gene TRBJ2-7; maybe TRBD2 (6 bases). Germline V gene sequence: CDR1 LNHDA, CDR2 SQIVND (reference sequence). CDR3 length equals 14 residues. V shed 5 bases and J shed 5 bases, with 16 bases lying between them. The chain's CDR3 is CASSFPGAPHEQYF. The CDR3 DNA reads TGTGCCAGTAGTTTCCCGGGAGCTCCCCACGAGCAGTACTTC.

The V and J genes are TRBV3-1 (or the pseudogene TRBV3-2) and TRBJ1-3; D unclear. Germline V gene data show CDR1 as LGHDT and CDR2 as YNNKEL (reference sequence). The CDR3 runs 16 residues. Trimming took off 5 bases at V and 4 bases at J, with 18 bases between the two ends. The CDR3 loop reads CASSSSSAGSGNTIYF. The CDR3 nucleotides are TGTGCCAGCAGCTCCTCAAGCGCCGGGTCGGGAAACACCATATATTTT.

V usage is TRBV14 and J usage is TRBJ2-1, with D hard to call. This CDR3 has 15 amino acids. The V gene's germline CDR1 is SGHDN and CDR2 FVKESK. Between the trimmed V and J ends, which lost 5 bases and 0 bases, there was a span of 11 bases. DNA for the CDR3: TGTGCCAGCAGCACCCAACTGAACTCCTACAATGAGCAGTTCTTC. Its protein product is CASSTQLNSYNEQFF.

This chain uses TRBV28 with TRBJ1-1; 9 nucleotides match TRBD1. The CDR3 runs to 13 residues. V was clipped by 6 bases and J by 4 bases; unmatched bases: 3. CDR1 is MDHEN and CDR2 is SYDVKM in the germline V gene. DNA of the CDR3: TGTGCCAGCAGGAGGGACAGGGTCACTGAAGCTTTCTTT. The encoded protein is CASRRDRVTEAFF.

The chain uses TRBV30 and TRBJ1-5; tentative D call: TRBD1 (5 bases). The CDR3 extends over 15 amino acids. Germline values: CDR1 GTSNPN, CDR2 SVGIG (reference sequence). Trimming removed 2 bases from V and 0 bases from J, with 11 bases in between. In nucleotides, the CDR3 is TGTGCCTGGAGTCCCCAGGGCCATAGCAATCAGCCCCAGCATTTT. This encodes CAWSPQGHSNQPQHF.

This clone appeared a single time. The CDR3 spells CASSFGLGQGAEKLFF. In DNA form, the CDR3 reads TGTGCCAGCAGTTTTGGACTGGGACAGGGGGCTGAAAAACTGTTTTTT. The rearrangement links TRBV27 to TRBJ1-4, with TRBD1 matching 12 bases. The length of the CDR3 is 16 residues. The J segment lost 7 bases and the V segment lost 3 bases, leaving 6 bases of the junction unmatched. Germline V gene data show CDR1 as MNHEY and CDR2 as SMNVEV (reference sequence).

The V and J genes are TRBV5-8 and TRBJ2-1; TRBD2 is a possible D gene (6 bases). Trimming took 5 bases from V and 0 from J, leaving 12 bases between them. In germline, CDR1 is SGHTS, CDR2 YDEGEE. This CDR3 is built from 15 residues. CDR3 in DNA: TGTGCCAGCAGTCTGACTAGTACCTCCTACAATGAGCAGTTCTTC. Translating gives CASSLTSTSYNEQFF.

The chain employs TRBV9 and TRBJ2-7, with D perhaps matching TRBD1 (5 bases). There are 16 residues in the CDR3. The V end lost 4 bases, the J end lost 2 bases, and 19 bases lay between the germline ends. In germline, CDR1 is SGDLS, CDR2 YYNGEE. CDR3 nucleotides: TGTGCCAGCAGCCCAACTGGGGCTGGGATTACCTACGAGCAGTACTTC. This translates into CASSPTGAGITYEQYF.